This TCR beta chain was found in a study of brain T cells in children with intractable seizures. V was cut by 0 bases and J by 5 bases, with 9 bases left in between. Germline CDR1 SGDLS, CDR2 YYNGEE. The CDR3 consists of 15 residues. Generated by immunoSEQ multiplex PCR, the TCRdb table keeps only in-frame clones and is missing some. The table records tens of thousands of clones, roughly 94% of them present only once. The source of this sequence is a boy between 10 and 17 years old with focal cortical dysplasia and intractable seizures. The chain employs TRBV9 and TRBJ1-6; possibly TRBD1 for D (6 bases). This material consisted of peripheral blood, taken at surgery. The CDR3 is CASSVVAGDNSPLHF. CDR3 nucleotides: TGTGCCAGCAGCGTAGTAGCAGGGGATAATTCACCCCTCCACTTT.